The sequence of this T cell receptor (gamma chain) was determined in a study of γδ T cells in repeated Plasmodium falciparum infection. Turning to the study itself: Over approximately 640 days, donors received four mosquito-bite P. falciparum NF54 infections.

This clone rates as medium-sized. Bulk repertoires came from Vgamma9/Vdelta2+ or Vdelta2-negative gammadelta T cells flow-sorted from PBMC. J gave up 3 bases and V 0 bases, and 5 bases lay outside the gene matches. Germline V gene lookup returns CDR1 EGSNGY and CDR2 YDSYNSKV. CDR3 length: 14 amino acids. TCRdb called clones anew from the multiplex PCR reads with CATT. The sample yields roughly 32,000 gamma-chain clones, 1.4% seen once. The sequence was obtained from a pool of human donors (malaria-infected and uninfected, not separated). What was sequenced was gamma-delta T cells from blood. The rearrangement uses TRGV2 and TRGJ1 or TRGJ2. CDR3 sequence (DNA): TGTGCCACCTGGGACGGGCAGATTTATTATAAGAAACTCTTT. Translating gives CATWDGQIYYKKLF.